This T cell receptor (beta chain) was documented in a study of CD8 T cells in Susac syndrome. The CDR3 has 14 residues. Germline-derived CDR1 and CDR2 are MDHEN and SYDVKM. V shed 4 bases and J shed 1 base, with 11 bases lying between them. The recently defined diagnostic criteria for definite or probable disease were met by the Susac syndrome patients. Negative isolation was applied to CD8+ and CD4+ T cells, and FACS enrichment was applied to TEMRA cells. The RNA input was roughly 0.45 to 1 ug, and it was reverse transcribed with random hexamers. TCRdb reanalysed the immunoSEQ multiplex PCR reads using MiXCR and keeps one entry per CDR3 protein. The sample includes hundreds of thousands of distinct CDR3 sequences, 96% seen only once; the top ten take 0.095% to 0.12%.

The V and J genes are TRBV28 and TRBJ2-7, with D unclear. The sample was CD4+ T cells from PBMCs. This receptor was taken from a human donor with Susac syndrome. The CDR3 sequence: CASSSRLRSYEQYF. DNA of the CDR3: TGTGCCAGCAGTTCGAGGCTGAGATCCTACGAGCAGTACTTC.